This TCR beta chain was recorded in a study of OX40 agonist ivuxolimab in advanced cancers. Overall study context: Every patient in dose escalation had hepatocellular carcinoma, melanoma, renal cell or head and neck cancer.

The table came from immunoSEQ multiplex PCR; TCRdb's copy has only in-frame clones and leaves some out. The sample shows about 98,000 clones, 85% to 95% of them seen only once. Of note for this clone: The antigen is unknown.

Per the germline V gene, CDR1 is SEHNR and CDR2 is FQNEAQ (reference sequence). V lost 3 bases and J lost 3, with 9 bases in between. CDR3 length: 13 residues. Study results and caveats: Researchers did not establish what antigens the expanded peripheral T cells target.

The origin of this receptor is an adult with an advanced solid tumor such as melanoma, head and neck, liver or kidney cancer. Here the sequenced sample was CD4+ or CD8+ T cells sorted from blood, taken in a trial of the OX40 agonist ivuxolimab. The chain employs TRBV7-9 and TRBJ2-7; D gene uncertain. The CDR3 spells CASSFDKNYEQYF. The DNA for the CDR3 is TGTGCCAGCAGCTTTGACAAAAACTACGAGCAGTACTTC.